The rows below give T cell receptor beta chains drawn from one sample of a study of cytomegalovirus exposure and HLA in healthy donors. Libraries were prepared by immunoSEQ multiplex PCR; TCRdb keeps only in-frame clonotypes and omits some of them. In the table there are approximately 140,000 clones, roughly three fifths of which are singletons. Sequencing used PBMCs. These receptors all stem from a woman aged 55-69 years in good health and CMV-seronegative. The CDR3 runs from the conserved cysteine through the conserved F or W. Where a row states a size, it is once, few, many or the class of an expanded clone; other rows omit it.

TRBV5-1 | . | CASSRGTSGISSYNEQFF
TRBV4-1 | . | CASSQDAGGPSYEQYF
TRBV7-2 | . | CASSLQGNRDEQFF
TRBV7-2 | . | CASSLAAGVNTQYF
TRBV4-3 | . | CASSQDREGSGNTIYF
TRBV6-1 | . | CASSPRGGFPGEQYF
TRBV7-6 | few | CASSSTGGGGTQYF
TRBV6-5 | . | CASRGDRALTEAFF
TRBV9 | . | CASSVTGTRDNEQFF
TRBV5-1 | . | CASSFLAGGTGELFF
TRBV23-1 | . | CASSQAPGTTNEKLFF
TRBV7-2 | . | CASSFYHTDTQYF
TRBV4-2 | . | CASSQERLAESYEQYF
TRBV5-6 | few | CASSFELAGPAGTDTQYF
TRBV6-5 | few | CASRSTGGLYEQYF
TRBV19 | once | CASLSTDYEQYF
TRBV15 | few | CATSRDLSGGRGTDTQYF
TRBV7-2 | . | CASSSDTASVLEQYF
TRBV2 | few | CASSAFRTGSRGYTF
TRBV5-1 | . | CASSLTLPGTSTLYGYTF
TRBV7-6 | . | CASTKGQGEETQYF
TRBV19 | few | CASSARQIGELFF
TRBV7-2 | few | CASSATGYEAFF
TRBV7-2 | . | CASSQGNRKAFF
TRBV19 | . | CASSAQSSGANVLTF
TRBV27 | . | CASSFAAGGPVYEQYF